The following is a T cell receptor beta chain sequence with its context. Its target is not known. CDR1 is SQVTM, CDR2 ANQGSEA, per germline. The V segment lost 6 bases and the J segment 8 bases; nucleotides outside the gene matches: 12. The CDR3 totals 14 residues. This sample stems from a study of radiotherapy plus CTLA-4 blockade in lung cancer. Overall study findings and caveats: Best predicting response, reportedly, were early blood T cell clone dynamics, with interferon-beta.

This table comes from immunoSEQ multiplex PCR, and its TCRdb copy is limited to in-frame clones, with some not included. Seen here are 40,000 to 45,000 clones, 60% to 80% observed once, and the top ten hold under 3%. The source is a human donor with non-small cell lung cancer whose response to radiotherapy plus ipilimumab could not be evaluated. The chain is built from TRBV29-1 and TRBJ1-2; 10 bases map to TRBD1. This material consisted of peripheral blood, taken from a patient treated with radiotherapy plus ipilimumab. In DNA, the CDR3 is TGCAGCGTGGGCGCCGGGACAGGGGTACGCGGCTACACCTTC. It codes for CSVGAGTGVRGYTF.